This T cell receptor (beta chain) was sequenced during a study of T cells after yellow fever vaccination. Comment on this clonotype: Antigen: not known.

Overall study results and limits: It was a weaker secondary response, yet one that peaked faster, at day 5 versus 15.

One entry per CDR3 protein, called by TCRdb with MiXCR from the 5' RACE reads. The data hold about 73,000 distinct CDR3 sequences, with roughly 7.7% observed a single time. This CDR3 contains 15 residues. From germline, CDR1 is SEHNR and CDR2 FQNEAQ (reference sequence). The V and J ends lost 3 bases and 2 bases respectively, with 11 bases between them. This TCR was recovered from a man aged 25 to 40 who received the YFV17D yellow fever vaccine. The starting material was CD8+ T cells sorted from PBMCs, obtained on the day of the yellow fever booster vaccination. The chain links TRBV7-9 to TRBJ2-1, with D possibly being TRBD2 (5 bases). In nucleotides, the CDR3 is TGTGCCAGCAGCTTTGGAGCTAGCCCCTACAATGAGCAGTTCTTC. Translated: CASSFGASPYNEQFF. Together with reference TRBV7-9 and TRBJ2-1, the CDR3 gives the full variable domain: DTGVSQNPRHKITKRGQNVTFRCDPISEHNRLYWYRQTLGQGPEFLTYFQNEAQLEKSRLLSDRFSAERPKGSFSTLEIQRTEQGDSAMYLCASSFGASPYNEQFFGPGTRLTVL.